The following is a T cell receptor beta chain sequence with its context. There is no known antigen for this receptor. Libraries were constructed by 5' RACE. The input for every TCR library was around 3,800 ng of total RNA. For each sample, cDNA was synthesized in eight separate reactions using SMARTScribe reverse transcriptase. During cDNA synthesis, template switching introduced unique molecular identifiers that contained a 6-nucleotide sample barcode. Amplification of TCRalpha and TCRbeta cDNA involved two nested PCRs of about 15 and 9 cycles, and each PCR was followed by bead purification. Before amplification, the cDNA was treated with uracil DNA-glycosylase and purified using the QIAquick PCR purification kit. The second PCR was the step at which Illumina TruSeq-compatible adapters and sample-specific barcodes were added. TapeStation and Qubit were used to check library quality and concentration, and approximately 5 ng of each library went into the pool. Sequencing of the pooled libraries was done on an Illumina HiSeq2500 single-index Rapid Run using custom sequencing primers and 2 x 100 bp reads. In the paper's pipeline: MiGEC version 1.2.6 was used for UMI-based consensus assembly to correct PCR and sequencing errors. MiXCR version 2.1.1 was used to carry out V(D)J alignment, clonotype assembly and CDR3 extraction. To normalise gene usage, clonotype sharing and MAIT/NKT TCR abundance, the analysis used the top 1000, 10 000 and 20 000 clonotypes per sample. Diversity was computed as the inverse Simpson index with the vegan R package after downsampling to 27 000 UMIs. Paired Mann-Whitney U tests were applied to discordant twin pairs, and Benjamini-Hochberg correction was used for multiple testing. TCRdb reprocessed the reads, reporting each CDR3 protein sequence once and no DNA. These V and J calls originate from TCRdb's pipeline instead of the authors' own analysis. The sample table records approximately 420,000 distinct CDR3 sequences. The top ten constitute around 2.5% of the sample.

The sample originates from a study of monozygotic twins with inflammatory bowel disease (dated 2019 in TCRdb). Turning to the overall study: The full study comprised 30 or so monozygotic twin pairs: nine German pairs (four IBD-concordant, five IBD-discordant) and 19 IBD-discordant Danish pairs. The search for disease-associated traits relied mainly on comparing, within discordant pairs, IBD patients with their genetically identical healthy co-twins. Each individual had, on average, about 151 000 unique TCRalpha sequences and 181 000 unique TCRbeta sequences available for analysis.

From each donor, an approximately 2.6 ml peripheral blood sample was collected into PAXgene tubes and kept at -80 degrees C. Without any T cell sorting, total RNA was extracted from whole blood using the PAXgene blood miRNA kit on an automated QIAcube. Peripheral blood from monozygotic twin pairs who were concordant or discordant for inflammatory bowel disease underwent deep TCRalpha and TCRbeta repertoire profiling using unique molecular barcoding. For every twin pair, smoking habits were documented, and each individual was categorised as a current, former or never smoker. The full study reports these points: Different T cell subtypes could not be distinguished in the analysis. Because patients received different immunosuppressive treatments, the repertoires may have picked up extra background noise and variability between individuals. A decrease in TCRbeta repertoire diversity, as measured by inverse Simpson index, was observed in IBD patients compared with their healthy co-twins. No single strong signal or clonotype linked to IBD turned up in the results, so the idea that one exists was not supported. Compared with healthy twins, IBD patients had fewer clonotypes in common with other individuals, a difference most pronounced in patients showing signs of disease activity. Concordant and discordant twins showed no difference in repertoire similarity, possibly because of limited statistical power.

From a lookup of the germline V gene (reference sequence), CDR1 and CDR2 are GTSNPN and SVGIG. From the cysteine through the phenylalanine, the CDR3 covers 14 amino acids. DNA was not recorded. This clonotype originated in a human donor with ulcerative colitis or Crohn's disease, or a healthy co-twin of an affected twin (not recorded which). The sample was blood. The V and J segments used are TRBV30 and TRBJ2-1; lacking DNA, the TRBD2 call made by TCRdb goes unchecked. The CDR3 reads CAWSVDGRVREQFF.